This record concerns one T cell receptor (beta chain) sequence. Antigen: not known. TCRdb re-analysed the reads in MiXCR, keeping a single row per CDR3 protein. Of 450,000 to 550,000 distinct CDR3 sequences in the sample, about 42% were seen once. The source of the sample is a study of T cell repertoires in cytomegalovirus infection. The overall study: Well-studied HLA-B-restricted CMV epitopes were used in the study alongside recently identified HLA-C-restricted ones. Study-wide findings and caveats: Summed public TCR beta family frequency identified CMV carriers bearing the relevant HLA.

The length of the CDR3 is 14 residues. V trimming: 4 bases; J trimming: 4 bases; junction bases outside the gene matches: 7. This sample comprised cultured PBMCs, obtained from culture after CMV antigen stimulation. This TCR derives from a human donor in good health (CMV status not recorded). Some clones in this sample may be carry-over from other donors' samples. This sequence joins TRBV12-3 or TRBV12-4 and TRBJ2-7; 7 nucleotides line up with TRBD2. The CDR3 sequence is CASSSGLGAYEQYF. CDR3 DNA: TGTGCCAGCAGTTCAGGACTAGGGGCTTACGAGCAGTACTTC.